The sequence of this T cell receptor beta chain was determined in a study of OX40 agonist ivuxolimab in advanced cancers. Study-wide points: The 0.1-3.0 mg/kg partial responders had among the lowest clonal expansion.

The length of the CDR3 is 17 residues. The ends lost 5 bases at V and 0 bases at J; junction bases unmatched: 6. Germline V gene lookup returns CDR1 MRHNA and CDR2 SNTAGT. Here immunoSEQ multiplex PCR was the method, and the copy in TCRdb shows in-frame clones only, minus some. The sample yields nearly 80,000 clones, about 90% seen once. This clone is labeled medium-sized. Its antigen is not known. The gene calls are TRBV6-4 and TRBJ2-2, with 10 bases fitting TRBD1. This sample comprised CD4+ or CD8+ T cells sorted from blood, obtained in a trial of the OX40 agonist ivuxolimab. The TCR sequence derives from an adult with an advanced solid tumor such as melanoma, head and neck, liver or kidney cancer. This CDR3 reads CASSRSGTGANTGELFF. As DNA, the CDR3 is TGTGCCAGCAGTCGGTCCGGGACAGGGGCGAACACCGGGGAGCTGTTTTTT.